These 25 T cell receptor beta chains were sequenced from one sample in a study of neurological immune-mediated disorders. TCRdb redid the calling of the 5' RACE reads with MiXCR, one entry per CDR3 protein. Among just over 20,000 distinct CDR3 sequences listed, around a sixth were seen once. Specimen: CD8+ T cells from blood. The source is a woman aged 18-29 years with multiple sclerosis.

This clonotype was counted ten times or more. The chain has TRBV5-1 and TRBJ1-1, with D perhaps TRBD1 (5 bases). The germline gives CDR1 SGHRS, CDR2 YFSETQ. The CDR3 covers 13 residues. The V end was cut by 0 bases, the J end by 4 bases, with 7 bases between. CDR3 coding DNA: TGCGCCAGCAGCTTGGATAGGGGCACTGAAGCTTTCTTT. The encoded protein is CASSLDRGTEAFF.

This clonotype was seen a handful of times. This rearrangement joins TRBV5-1 to TRBJ1-1; the D is unclear. Germline V gene sequence: CDR1 SGHRS, CDR2 YFSETQ. This CDR3 contains 15 residues. V lost 0 bases and J lost 2, with 11 bases in between. DNA for the CDR3: TGCGCCAGCAGCTTGGTGGCTTTATCCAACACTGAAGCTTTCTTT. Translated: CASSLVALSNTEAFF.

This clonotype was seen many times. This chain uses TRBV7-2 with TRBJ2-2; the D is unclear. The CDR3 is 16 residues long. V was clipped by 6 bases and J by 1 base, with 15 bases between them. Germline CDR1 is SGHTA and CDR2 is FQGNSA. In nucleotides, the CDR3 is TGTGCCAGCAGTTTCAACCGGGCTAAGAACACCGGGGAGCTGTTTTTT. This sequence encodes CASSFNRAKNTGELFF.

This clonotype showed up many times. The rearrangement links TRBV6-5 to TRBJ1-2; D unclear. V lost 2 bases and J lost 3, with 10 bases in between. Looked up from germline, CDR1 is MNHEY and CDR2 is SVGAGI. The CDR3 spans 14 residues. The CDR3 coding sequence is TGTGCCAGCAGTTACAAGGCCGGGTACTATGGCTACACCTTC. Translation gives CASSYKAGYYGYTF.

This clonotype was detected ten times or more. The genes are TRBV24-1 and TRBJ2-1, with D perhaps matching TRBD2 (5 bases). The CDR3 spans 13 residues. Germline V gene sequence: CDR1 KGHDR, CDR2 SFDVKD. V was cut by 5 bases and J by 10 bases, with 14 bases left in between. CDR3 nucleotides: TGTGCCACCAGTGCTATTGGGAGCCGCGAGCAGTTCTTC. Residues: CATSAIGSREQFF.

This clonotype was recorded at least ten times. This chain uses TRBV4-2 with TRBJ2-7, with 7 nucleotides matching TRBD1. Germline values: CDR1 LGHNA, CDR2 YNFKEQ. The CDR3 covers 19 residues. Unmatched junction bases numbered 22, after V lost 1 base and J lost 7 bases. This CDR3 is CASSQGTVGGRYVGLEQYF. Written as DNA, the CDR3 is TGTGCCAGCAGCCAAGGGACCGTAGGGGGCCGGTACGTAGGGTTGGAGCAGTACTTC.

This clonotype was seen repeatedly, ten times or more. Here the CDR3 reads CASNDRGKSYEQYF. The CDR3 region has the DNA TGTGCCAGCAACGACAGGGGGAAATCCTACGAGCAGTACTTC. The V call is TRBV7-9, the J call TRBJ2-7; 9 positions match TRBD1. The germline V gene has CDR1 SEHNR and CDR2 FQNEAQ (reference sequence). Trimming took 7 bases from V and 1 from J; bases not matched to a gene: 5. CDR3 length: 14 amino acids.

By sample share, this clonotype is medium-sized. The chain employs TRBV20-1 and TRBJ2-1; D gene unclear. The CDR3 extends over 13 amino acids. CDR1 and CDR2 (germline): DFQATT, SNEGSKA (reference sequence). V lost 3 bases, J lost 3 bases, and 9 bases lay in between. CDR3 coding DNA: TGCAGTGCTAGGGTGTCAAACTACAATGAGCAGTTCTTC. This codes for CSARVSNYNEQFF.

This clonotype was detected ten times or more. This may arise from a read error, as a much more abundant clone is one base away. The J gene is TRBJ1-2, the V gene TRBV7-2, with 7 nucleotides matching TRBD1. CDR1 and CDR2 (germline): SGHTA, FQGNSA. Trimming at V came to 0 bases and at J to 10 bases, leaving 8 bases not matched to a gene. This CDR3 is built from 14 residues. In nucleotides, the CDR3 is TGTGCCAGCAGCTTAGCGTCGAGACAGGGAGACTACACCTTC. Translated, it gives CASSLASRQGDYTF.

Ten or more counts support this clonotype. The rearrangement uses TRBV5-1 and TRBJ2-7; D may be TRBD1 or TRBD2 (6 bases each). CDR1 is SGHRS and CDR2 is YFSETQ in the germline V gene. The V end was cut by 3 bases, the J end by 2 bases, with 12 bases between. This CDR3 has 14 amino acids. The CDR3 spells CASSSGDFPYEQYV. CDR3 nucleotides: TGCGCCAGCAGCTCAGGGGACTTCCCCTACGAGCAGTACGTC.

The chain uses TRBV18 and TRBJ2-5, with D perhaps matching TRBD1 or TRBD2 (6 bases each). With 0 bases removed from V and 5 bases from J, the gap between germline ends came to 19 bases. The CDR3 runs 17 residues. Germline V CDR1 and CDR2: KGHSH, LQKENI. The CDR3 loop reads CASSPPFRGLGAETQYF. The DNA for the CDR3 is TGTGCCAGCTCACCACCCTTCCGGGGGCTAGGAGCGGAGACCCAGTACTTC.

This clonotype is deemed medium-sized (0.01 to 0.1%). The V gene is TRBV9, the J gene TRBJ1-1, with D perhaps TRBD1 (6 bases). The V end was cut by 1 base, the J end by 5 bases, with 15 bases between. The CDR3 covers 15 residues. Germline V gene data show CDR1 as SGDLS and CDR2 as YYNGEE. CDR3 sequence reads: CASSVKAGAGTEAFF. CDR3 DNA: TGTGCCAGCAGCGTAAAGGCAGGGGCAGGGACTGAAGCTTTCTTT.

This clonotype was detected many times. This chain joins TRBV10-3 and TRBJ2-7; D is unresolved. The CDR3 spans 14 residues. Germline lookup yields CDR1 ENHRY and CDR2 SYGVKD. V shed 0 bases and J shed 3 bases, with 9 bases lying between them. For the CDR3, the DNA is TGTGCCATCAGTGAGTCTGGGCCCCACTACGAGCAGTACTTC. Translation gives CAISESGPHYEQYF.

In its sample, this clonotype was seen many times. The V and J genes are TRBV29-1 and TRBJ1-2; D unclear. V was trimmed by 6 bases and J by 2 bases, leaving 22 bases between them. The CDR3 has 16 amino acids. Germline values: CDR1 SQVTM, CDR2 ANQGSEA. This CDR3 reads CSVPLRGKTGNYGYTF. The CDR3 coding sequence is TGCAGCGTCCCTCTCCGGGGTAAAACCGGCAACTATGGCTACACCTTC.

This clonotype counts as medium-sized (0.01 to 0.1%). The V gene is TRBV28, the J gene TRBJ2-1; D remains ambiguous. V was trimmed by 4 bases and J by 0 bases, leaving 13 bases between them. This CDR3 contains 16 residues. Germline V gene data show CDR1 as MDHEN and CDR2 as SYDVKM. In DNA, the CDR3 is TGTGCCAGCAGTTCACTACCCGCCGTCTCCTACAATGAGCAGTTCTTC. Translation: CASSSLPAVSYNEQFF.

The sample holds many counts of this clonotype. The V call is TRBV7-9, the J call TRBJ2-1, with D tentatively TRBD1 (6 bases). CDR1 is SEHNR and CDR2 is FQNEAQ in the germline V gene (reference sequence). Trimming removed 5 bases from V and 2 bases from J, with 16 bases in between. The length of the CDR3 is 16 residues. The CDR3 loop is CASSPRQDLTYNEQFF. The CDR3 DNA reads TGTGCCAGCAGCCCGAGACAGGACCTTACCTACAATGAGCAGTTCTTC.

This clonotype was observed at least ten times. The CDR3 DNA follows: TGTGCCAGCAGCTTTTGGCGAGTCGGGTACGATGAGCAGTTCTTC. It encodes CASSFWRVGYDEQFF. This chain connects TRBV7-8 to TRBJ2-1; D is unclear. The germline V and J ends were trimmed by 3 bases and 8 bases, with 17 bases remaining between them. The CDR3 has 15 amino acids. CDR1 is SGHVS and CDR2 is FQNEAQ in the germline V gene.

This clonotype was found many times. This CDR3 is CATSPLSYTTVADTQYF. For the CDR3, the DNA is TGTGCCACCAGCCCCCTCTCGTACACAACAGTCGCAGATACGCAGTATTTT. The chain employs TRBV15 and TRBJ2-3; D unclear. Germline lookup yields CDR1 LNHNV and CDR2 YYDKDF (reference sequence). CDR3 length equals 17 residues. Deletions cut 5 bases from V and 4 bases from J, with 22 bases between.

This clonotype has at least ten counts. The rearrangement joins TRBV27 to TRBJ2-7, with 9 bases matching TRBD2. The CDR3 totals 14 residues. Germline loops: CDR1 MNHEY, CDR2 SMNVEV (reference sequence). With 9 bases clipped from V and 3 bases from J, the junction kept 9 bases outside the gene matches. CDR3 protein: CASSPSSGDYEQYV. The CDR3 DNA reads TGTGCCAGTTCCCCCTCTAGCGGGGACTACGAGCAGTACGTC.

This clonotype has at least ten counts. The chain combines TRBV15 with TRBJ1-4, with D possibly matching TRBD1 (6 bases). CDR3 size: 18 residues. Deletions cut 0 bases from V and 8 bases from J, with 22 bases between. Per germline, CDR1 LNHNV and CDR2 YYDKDF (reference sequence). The CDR3: CATSRDLPGVRQVEKLFF. The CDR3 nucleotides are TGTGCCACCAGCAGAGATCTACCTGGGGTGCGACAGGTCGAAAAACTGTTTTTT.

This clonotype was detected many times. The chain couples TRBV6-5 to TRBJ2-1; unclear D gene. The CDR3 is made up of 13 amino acids. Trimming pared 5 bases from V and 6 bases from J, leaving 11 bases between. Germline lookup yields CDR1 MNHEY and CDR2 SVGAGI. The CDR3 region is CASSLPYGNEQFF. CDR3 coding DNA: TGTGCCAGCAGTCTACCTTATGGCAATGAGCAGTTCTTC.

This clonotype occurred many times. The chain couples TRBV27 to TRBJ1-1, with D perhaps matching TRBD1 (5 bases). This CDR3 spans 14 amino acids. The V end was cut by 3 bases, the J end by 10 bases, with 18 bases between. The V gene's germline CDR1 is MNHEY and CDR2 SMNVEV (reference sequence). The CDR3 is CASSFGGGIGGAFF. The CDR3 DNA is TGTGCCAGCAGTTTTGGGGGTGGTATTGGAGGAGCTTTCTTT.

This clonotype was counted at least ten times. The chain links TRBV20-1 to TRBJ2-1, with no clear D. V was shortened by 6 bases and J by 3 bases, with 12 bases between the two germline ends. Looked up from germline, CDR1 is DFQATT and CDR2 is SNEGSKA (reference sequence). The CDR3 contains 13 residues. The CDR3 is CSAPKDDYNEQFF. The CDR3, as DNA: TGCAGTGCCCCGAAGGACGACTACAATGAGCAGTTCTTC.

This clonotype was seen ten or more times. The CDR3 region is CASSFGGQGAREAFF. Written as DNA, the CDR3 is TGCGCCAGCAGCTTTGGGGGACAGGGGGCACGGGAAGCTTTCTTT. The genes are TRBV5-1 and TRBJ1-1; 12 bases align to TRBD1. The ends lost 2 bases at V and 8 bases at J; junction bases unmatched: 7. The CDR3 length is 15 residues. Looked up from germline, CDR1 is SGHRS and CDR2 is YFSETQ.

This clonotype was detected many times. This sequence joins TRBV20-1 and TRBJ2-7; 8 bases fit TRBD2. The CDR3 sequence is 13 residues long. V shed 4 bases, J shed 4 bases, and the junction held 6 bases outside the gene matches. In germline, CDR1 is DFQATT, CDR2 SNEGSKA (reference sequence). The CDR3: CSATGLDDYEQYV. The CDR3 DNA follows: TGCAGTGCTACGGGACTAGACGATTACGAGCAGTACGTC.